This TCR beta chain was captured in a study of T cell responses to AZD1222 COVID-19 vaccine. General study results and limits: Variant regions that are unmutated are reportedly the target of nearly half of spike-specific TCRs. Donors, mostly white British, included more females; clonal diversity was possibly underestimated. There were repertoire samples only from the period after the peak T cell response. Regions 160-218 and 743-854 held dominance among vaccine-associated CD4 TCRs, which spanned spike.

The repertoire was sequenced with immunoSEQ multiplex PCR; TCRdb's copy has only in-frame clones and lacks some. The repertoire holds 120,000 or so clones, with about nine tenths as singletons. To note about this clone: Its antigen is as yet unknown.

This specimen consisted of peripheral blood, obtained on day 0 of AZD1222 vaccination. The source is an adult in good health.

CDR3 nucleotides: TGTGCCAGCAGTTTCCAGGGACGCCACGAGCAGTACTTC. This translates into CASSFQGRHEQYF. The chain joins TRBV12-3 or TRBV12-4 to TRBJ2-7; D is perhaps TRBD1 or TRBD2 (5 bases each). Trimming removed 3 bases from V and 5 bases from J, with 11 bases in between. The CDR3 contains 13 residues.